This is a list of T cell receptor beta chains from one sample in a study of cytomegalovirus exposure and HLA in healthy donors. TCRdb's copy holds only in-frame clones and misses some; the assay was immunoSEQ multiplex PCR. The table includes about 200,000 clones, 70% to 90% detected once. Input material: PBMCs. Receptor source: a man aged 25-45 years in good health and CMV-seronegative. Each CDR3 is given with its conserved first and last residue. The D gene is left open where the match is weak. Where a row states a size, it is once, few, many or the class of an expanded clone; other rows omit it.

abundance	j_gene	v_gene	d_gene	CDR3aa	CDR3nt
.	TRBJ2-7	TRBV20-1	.	CSAPGHAEQYF	TGCAGTGCTCCGGGACATGCCGAGCAGTACTTC
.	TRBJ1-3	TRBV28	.	CASSKRLTASSGNTIYF	TGTGCCAGCAGTAAGCGACTGACAGCCTCCTCTGGAAACACCATATATTTT
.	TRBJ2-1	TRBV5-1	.	CASSPGVYNEQFF	TGCGCCAGCAGCCCAGGGGTATACAATGAGCAGTTCTTC
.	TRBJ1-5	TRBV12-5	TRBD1	CASGLVMTGNIRPQHF	TGTGCTAGTGGTTTGGTTATGACAGGGAATATACGGCCCCAGCATTTT
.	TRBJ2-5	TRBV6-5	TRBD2	CASSYATSGGQETQYF	TGTGCCAGCAGTTACGCCACTAGCGGGGGCCAAGAGACCCAGTACTTC
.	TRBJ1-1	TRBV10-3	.	CAPEEGGVNTEAFF	TGTGCCCCCGAGGAGGGCGGGGTGAACACTGAAGCTTTCTTT
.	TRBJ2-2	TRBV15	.	CATSMLRHGELFF	TGTGCCACCAGCATGCTCCGACACGGGGAGCTGTTTTTT
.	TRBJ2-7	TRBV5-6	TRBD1	CASSRRQGAGEQYF	TGTGCCAGCAGCCGCAGACAGGGGGCTGGGGAGCAGTACTTC
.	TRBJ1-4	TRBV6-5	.	CASSYSGRGNEKLFF	TGTGCCAGCAGTTACTCCGGCAGGGGTAATGAAAAACTGTTTTTT
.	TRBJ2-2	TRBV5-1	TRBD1	CASSSRDSSNTGELFF	TGCGCCAGCAGCTCGAGGGACAGTTCGAACACCGGGGAGCTGTTTTTT
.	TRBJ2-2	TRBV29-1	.	CSVESGIGTGELFF	TGCAGCGTTGAATCGGGGATTGGTACCGGGGAGCTGTTTTTT
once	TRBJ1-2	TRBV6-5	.	CASRPRGGYGYTF	TGTGCCAGCAGGCCCCGGGGAGGCTATGGCTACACCTTC
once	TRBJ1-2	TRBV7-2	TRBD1	CASSQGGSSYGYTF	TGTGCCAGCAGCCAAGGGGGCTCCTCCTATGGCTACACCTTC
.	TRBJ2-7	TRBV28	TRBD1	CASSFPRDREPQYLTYEQYF	TGTGCCAGCAGTTTTCCTCGGGACAGGGAACCCCAATACTTAACCTACGAGCAGTACTTC
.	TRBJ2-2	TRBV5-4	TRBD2	CASSLAGGTNTGELFF	TGTGCCAGCAGCTTGGCGGGAGGGACGAACACCGGGGAGCTGTTTTTT
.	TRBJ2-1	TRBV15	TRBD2	CATSRAKTSGVDEQFF	TGTGCCACCAGCAGAGCTAAGACTAGCGGGGTTGATGAGCAGTTCTTC
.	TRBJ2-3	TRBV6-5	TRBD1	CASSHRGSADTQYF	TGTGCCAGCAGCCACAGGGGTTCGGCAGATACGCAGTATTTT